This entry features one T cell receptor beta chain sequence. Recruits, aged roughly 18 to 89 years, lived in 24 US areas. Cohorts were assigned according to the clinical history that participants reported. The entry originates in a study of blood T cell repertoires in COVID-19. Background on the study: Specimens from acute and convalescent COVID-19 originated in the United States, Italy and Spain.

The CDR3 loop spans 14 amino acids. Germline V gives CDR1 GTSNPN, CDR2 SVGIG (reference sequence). The V gene end was trimmed by 8 bases and the J gene end by 5 bases; junction bases not matched to a gene: 10. In the original workflow: Amplification with reference gene primers provided the estimates of nucleated cell counts. Generated by immunoSEQ multiplex PCR, the TCRdb table keeps only in-frame clones and is missing some. D and trimming come from the DNA, and the V and J calls and clone size come from that table. The sample includes fewer than 350,000 clones, roughly 90% of them seen just once. This sequence was found in a woman in her 40s with acute COVID-19. The J gene is TRBJ2-2, the V gene TRBV30, with 8 bases aligning to TRBD2. The sequencing sample was made of PBMCs or T cells enriched from blood (not recorded which). DNA of the CDR3: TGTGCCCTTATCGAGCGGGAGCGGACCGGGGAGCTGTTTTTT. The encoded protein is CALIERERTGELFF.